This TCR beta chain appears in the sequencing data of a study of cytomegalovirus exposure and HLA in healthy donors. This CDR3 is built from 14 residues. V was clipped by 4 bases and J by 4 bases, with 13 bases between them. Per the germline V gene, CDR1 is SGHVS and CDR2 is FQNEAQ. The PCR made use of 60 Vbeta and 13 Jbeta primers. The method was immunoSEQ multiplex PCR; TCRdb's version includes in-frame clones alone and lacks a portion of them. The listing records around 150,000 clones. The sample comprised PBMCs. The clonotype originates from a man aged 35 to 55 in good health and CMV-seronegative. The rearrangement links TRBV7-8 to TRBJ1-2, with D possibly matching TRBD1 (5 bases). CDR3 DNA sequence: TGTGCCAGCAGCTCACAGGCATTAAGCTATGGCTACACCTTC. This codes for CASSSQALSYGYTF.